Listed below are T cell receptor beta chains from one sample, sequenced in a study of blood T cell repertoires in COVID-19. The data were produced by immunoSEQ multiplex PCR, yet TCRdb's version contains in-frame clones alone and is incomplete. The sample holds approximately 260,000 clones, around 83% seen once. The sequenced sample consisted of peripheral blood. Receptors originate from a woman between 55 and 75 years old with active or convalescent COVID-19. CDR3s include the opening cysteine and the closing phenylalanine or tryptophan. The order of the fields is J gene, clone size, CDR3 length, V gene, D gene, CDR3 DNA, CDR3 protein. A D gene is named only where the DNA matches it firmly. Not every row has a clone size; where given, it reads once, few, many or a size class.

TRBJ2-2,.,15,TRBV18,TRBD1,TGTGCCAGCTCGGAACGGGGACAGAGGACCGGGGAGCTGTTTTTT,CASSERGQRTGELFF
TRBJ2-7,.,14,TRBV7-2,.,TGTGCCAGCAGCTTATCCGGAGACCCCTACGAGCAGTACTTC,CASSLSGDPYEQYF
TRBJ2-7,.,13,TRBV12-3/TRBV12-4,.,TGTGCCAGCAGAGACGGGGAGATGTACGAGCAGTACTTC,CASRDGEMYEQYF
TRBJ2-3,.,13,TRBV29-1,.,TGCAGCGTTGGCGGGCCCGTGACAGATACGCAGTATTTT,CSVGGPVTDTQYF
TRBJ2-3,.,13,TRBV9,.,TGTGCCAGCAGCGTACGGTCCACAGATACGCAGTATTTT,CASSVRSTDTQYF
TRBJ2-2,.,15,TRBV15,.,TGTGCCACCAGCAGAGATCCCGGTTCGGGTGGGGAGCTGTTTTTT,CATSRDPGSGGELFF
TRBJ2-7,.,17,TRBV5-1,TRBD2,TGCGCCAGCAGCTTGAGGTATGGCGGGGGGCCCTCCTACGAGCAGTACTTC,CASSLRYGGGPSYEQYF
TRBJ2-5,.,14,TRBV7-2,.,TGTGCCAGCAGCTCGAGGGCTTCCCAAGAGACCCAGTACTTC,CASSSRASQETQYF
TRBJ2-1,.,15,TRBV27,TRBD2,TGTGCCAGCAGCCACGGGGGGGGCTTCGACAATGAGCAGTTCTTC,CASSHGGGFDNEQFF
TRBJ1-1,.,14,TRBV6-5,TRBD1,TGTGCCAGCAGCTTACAGGGGGCGCGTACTGAAGCTTTCTTT,CASSLQGARTEAFF
TRBJ2-5,few,16,TRBV7-3,.,TGTGCCAGCAGCCGTCAGCCGCAGGGGTCGAGGGAGACCCAGTACTTC,CASSRQPQGSRETQYF
TRBJ1-1,.,14,TRBV3-1/TRBV3-2,TRBD1,TGTGCCAGCAGCCAAGAAGGGGACAGGGTCCGAGCTTTCTTT,CASSQEGDRVRAFF
TRBJ2-1,.,15,TRBV18,TRBD1,TGTGCCAGCTCACCGGGCAGGGGGCCGGTAAATGAGCAGTTCTTC,CASSPGRGPVNEQFF
TRBJ2-1,.,22,TRBV7-3,TRBD2,TGTGCCAGCAGCTTAAGCCCCCTGACTAGCGGGGGGGCCGCCAGCTCCTACAATGAGCAGTTCTTC,CASSLSPLTSGGAASSYNEQFF
TRBJ1-1,.,13,TRBV18,.,TGTGCCAGCTCACCGACAGTTAACACTGAAGCTTTCTTT,CASSPTVNTEAFF
TRBJ1-4,.,14,TRBV19,TRBD1,TGTGCCAGTAGTACGGGACAGGGTGGCGAAAAACTGTTTTTT,CASSTGQGGEKLFF
TRBJ1-5,.,16,TRBV6-5,.,TGTGCCAGCAGTTACCGTCAGCAGACGGGGAATCAGCCCCAGCATTTT,CASSYRQQTGNQPQHF
TRBJ1-1,few,14,TRBV5-1,.,TGCGCCAGCAGCTTTCTTGCAGGCAACACTGAAGCTTTCTTT,CASSFLAGNTEAFF
TRBJ2-6,.,19,TRBV28,.,TGTGCCAGCAGTGGGGGGCCAGGGACAGTTCGCTCTGGGGCCAACGTCCTGACTTTC,CASSGGPGTVRSGANVLTF
TRBJ1-2,.,13,TRBV19,.,TGTGCCGAAATCGGGGAACAAACCTATGGCTACACCTTC,CAEIGEQTYGYTF